This record covers a single T cell receptor beta chain. It has no known antigen specificity. Base quality data are lacking; no much larger clone is found one base away. The immunoSEQ Assay, a bias-controlled multiplex PCR, was used to amplify TCRbeta CDR3 regions from genomic DNA. As for how the authors treated the data: Nucleated cell counts per sample were estimated from amplification of reference gene primers within the assay. Sequence reads were collapsed and filtered to measure the absolute abundance of every unique TCRbeta CDR3 rearrangement. For each sample, productive Simpson clonality was calculated as the square root of Simpson's diversity index across productive rearrangements. The immuneACCESS repertoire file appears here via TCRdb, limited to in-frame rearrangements. These files lack a portion of the clones; in checked studies, under half of the deficit traces to unresolved V genes, and the cause of the others is not known. That table furnishes V, J and clone size, whereas the DNA furnished D and trimming. This sample is represented by roughly 220,000 clones; more than 70% of them were singletons. The ten most abundant clones make up about 4.5% of the sample.

This specimen belongs to a study of blood T cell repertoires in COVID-19 (dated by TCRdb to about 2020). For the wider study: The collaborator samples originated in the United States, Italy and Spain and spanned the acute and convalescent phases of COVID-19. Sample metadata almost always included a de-identified subject ID, COVID-19 status, age in years and sex. Subjects who had been exposed to COVID-19, were actively infected with it, or had recovered from it provided the deeply sampled blood TCRbeta repertoires that made up the dataset. Where available, HLA class I and class II types were taken from metadata supplied by the sample provider and were not determined by assay-based typing. The samples were drawn from the first 160 participants of the ongoing ImmuneRACE study and from 1,254 subjects provided by 6 global collaborators. The repertoires were released in a freely available public database meant as a resource for research on the immune response to SARS-CoV-2. The material from the prospective study consisted of cDNA or gDNA derived from T cells, B-cell-depleted T cells, or PBMCs. The paper's findings and limits, for the study overall: How much clinical and demographic metadata was included differed by source and by participant, and the metadata was provided uncurated.

Based on the germline V gene (reference sequence), the CDR1 and CDR2 sequences are MNHEY and SMNVEV. Measured from the cysteine to the phenylalanine, the CDR3 is 12 residues long. Of the read, only the CDR3 DNA is kept; its 36 bases are in frame from base 1. The junction carries 11 bases between V and J, which are trimmed by 4 bases and 8 bases respectively. In the prospective study, participants were 18 to 89 years old, resided in about two dozen geographic areas of the United States, and were enrolled through a virtual design. Cohort assignment in the prospective study relied on participant-reported clinical history from a screening survey and a study questionnaire. In the prospective study, mobile phlebotomists collected whole blood, serum and a nasopharyngeal or oropharyngeal swab from each participant. Prospective study participants could optionally give additional blood draws and questionnaires over a roughly 2-month period. Prospective study blood samples were shipped either frozen or at room temperature before DNA extraction.

The origin of this receptor is a man under 40 with acute COVID-19. Sequencing used PBMCs or T cells enriched from blood (not recorded which). The chain links TRBV27 with TRBJ1-2; TRBD1 could be the D gene, as 5 bases match. The DNA reads TGTGCCAGCAGTTATGGAGGGGCCGGCTACACCTTC. It specifies CASSYGGAGYTF.